Listed below are T cell receptor beta chains from one sample, sequenced in a study of blood T cell repertoires in COVID-19. The repertoire was sequenced with immunoSEQ multiplex PCR; TCRdb's copy has only in-frame clones and lacks some. The sample holds about 190,000 clones; approximately 85% are singletons and the top ten take 5% to 7%. What was sequenced was PBMCs or T cells enriched from blood (not recorded which). Every receptor here comes from a man aged 35 to 55 with acute COVID-19. CDR3s include the opening cysteine and the closing phenylalanine or tryptophan. The D gene is left open where the match is weak. Size tells how often a clone was seen (once, few, many) or the class of an expanded clone, and some rows leave it out.

clone_size j_call v_call cdr3_length d_call cdr3_nt cdr3_aa
. TRBJ2-5 TRBV15 15 . TGTGCCACCAGTAGCCGACCCGGGAGTTCGGAGACCCAGTACTTC CATSSRPGSSETQYF
. TRBJ2-7 TRBV5-1 15 TRBD1 TGCGCCAGCAGCTTGTCCGGGACAGGGGGCAGCGAGCAGTACTTC CASSLSGTGGSEQYF
. TRBJ2-5 TRBV5-8 14 TRBD2 TGTGCCAGCAGCTTTTGGGGAGGGCAAGAGACCCAGTACTTC CASSFWGGQETQYF
few TRBJ1-5 TRBV19 18 . TGTGCCAGTAGTAACCTGGGCCGACAGGCTTATAGCAATCAGCCCCAGCATTTT CASSNLGRQAYSNQPQHF
. TRBJ2-7 TRBV7-9 16 TRBD2 TGTGCCAGCAGCTTAGGTCTCCTGGGAGGGTCCTACGAGCAGTACTTC CASSLGLLGGSYEQYF
. TRBJ2-1 TRBV7-2 15 TRBD2 TGTGCCAGCAGCTTGCGGGAGAGAGGAGGCAATGAGCAGTTCTTC CASSLRERGGNEQFF
. TRBJ2-6 TRBV27 16 . TGTGCCAGCAGTTTCGTCTTTAGCTCTGGGGCCAACGTCCTGACTTTC CASSFVFSSGANVLTF
. TRBJ2-5 TRBV5-5 17 TRBD2 TGTGCCAGCAGCTTGGACGGTCCAGCGGGAGGTTACGAGACCCAGTACTTC CASSLDGPAGGYETQYF
. TRBJ2-5 TRBV18 15 TRBD1 TGTGCCAGCTCAGCCTCCCGACAGGGACAAGAGACCCAGTACTTC CASSASRQGQETQYF
once TRBJ2-5 TRBV4-3 15 . TGCGCCAGCAGCCAAGAGACAGACCCGCAAGAGACCCAGTACTTC CASSQETDPQETQYF
once TRBJ2-5 TRBV7-6 15 TRBD1 TGTGCCAGCAGCTTAAGGGACAGAAGACAAGAGACCCAGTACTTC CASSLRDRRQETQYF
. TRBJ2-1 TRBV11-2 13 . TGTGCCAGCAGCTTAGCCAGGTACAATGAGCAGTTCTTC CASSLARYNEQFF
. TRBJ2-7 TRBV2 10 . TGTGCCAGCTCTTCCTACGAGCAGTACTTC CASSSYEQYF
. TRBJ2-1 TRBV19 15 TRBD2 TGTGCCAGTAGTAGGGGTTCTAGCGGTTACAATGAGCAGTTCTTC CASSRGSSGYNEQFF
. TRBJ2-7 TRBV5-1 15 . TGCGCCAGCAAAATCCTGGGGGGGCCAGTCGACGAGCAGTACTTC CASKILGGPVDEQYF
. TRBJ1-1 TRBV2 13 . TGTGCCAGCAGTCAGTATCAGAACACTGAAGCTTTCTTT CASSQYQNTEAFF
. TRBJ2-1 TRBV30 12 . TGTGCCTGGAGTAGGTCGGCGGCTGAGCAGTTCTTC CAWSRSAAEQFF
. TRBJ1-4 TRBV4-1 17 . TGCGCCAGCAGCCGAGTGGGCTTAACAGGAGAGAGGGAAAAACTGTTTTTT CASSRVGLTGEREKLFF
once TRBJ2-7 TRBV6-5 15 . TGTGCCACCCACCCCACCGGACTGGTTTTCTACGAGCAGTACTTC CATHPTGLVFYEQYF
. TRBJ2-3 TRBV5-1 16 TRBD2 TGCGCCAGCAGCCCTTGGACTAGCGGGAGGGCAGATACGCAGTATTTT CASSPWTSGRADTQYF
. TRBJ1-4 TRBV5-4 15 TRBD1 TGTGCCAGCAGTCCCCCGGGACAGGGGACTGAAAAACTGTTTTTT CASSPPGQGTEKLFF
. TRBJ2-7 TRBV19 15 TRBD1 TGTGCCAGTAGTCAAGCCGGGACAGGGCGGCTCGAGCAGTACTTC CASSQAGTGRLEQYF
. TRBJ2-2 TRBV5-1 15 TRBD2 TGCGCCAGCAGCTTGGTTGCTAGCGGCACCGGGGAGCTGTTTTTT CASSLVASGTGELFF
. TRBJ2-7 TRBV7-2 15 . TGTGCCAGCAGCTTAGCGGGGGGGCACACCTACGAGCAGTACTTC CASSLAGGHTYEQYF
once TRBJ2-1 TRBV25-1 15 TRBD2 TGTGCCAGCAGTGAGACTAGCGGGAATGGCAATGAGCAGTTCTTC CASSETSGNGNEQFF
few TRBJ2-2 TRBV7-2 14 . TGTGCCAGCAGCTCTCAACAGGGATACGGGGAGCTGTTTTTT CASSSQQGYGELFF
. TRBJ2-5 TRBV6-1 14 . TGTGCCAGCAGTGACCGGTTCCTCAAGAAGACCCAGTACTTC CASSDRFLKKTQYF
. TRBJ2-7 TRBV29-1 14 . TGCAGCGTTCTCAGCAGGACAAGACCCTACGAGCAGTACTTC CSVLSRTRPYEQYF
. TRBJ2-5 TRBV29-1 13 TRBD1 TGCAGCGTGGGGACAGGGGGCCTAGAGACCCAGTACTTC CSVGTGGLETQYF
. TRBJ2-4 TRBV28 14 TRBD1 TGTGCCAGCCTTCCCGGGGACAGGCCAAACATTCAGTACTTC CASLPGDRPNIQYF
. TRBJ2-7 TRBV27 13 TRBD1 TGTGCCGTAAGGACAGGGACTGTACCCGAGCAGTACTTC CAVRTGTVPEQYF
. TRBJ2-7 TRBV19 14 . TGTGCCAGTAGTATAGTTTTCGGGGACTACGAGCAGTACTTC CASSIVFGDYEQYF
few TRBJ1-2 TRBV7-9 13 TRBD1 TGTGCCAGCAGCCCAGGACAGGGCTATGGCTACACCTTC CASSPGQGYGYTF
. TRBJ2-5 TRBV4-1 15 TRBD1 TGCGCCAGCAGCCTCCGGGACAGGGGGCAAGAGACCCAGTACTTC CASSLRDRGQETQYF
. TRBJ1-1 TRBV7-9 16 TRBD1 TGTGCCAGCAGCTTAGGGTACAGGGGTCGGAACACTGAAGCTTTCTTT CASSLGYRGRNTEAFF
. TRBJ1-6 TRBV6-1 15 . TGTGCCAGCAGTGAAGGGGGAGGGGGAAATTCACCCCTCCACTTT CASSEGGGGNSPLHF
. TRBJ2-7 TRBV4-2 14 . TGTGCCAGCAGCCGCGCGGGGGCCTCCTACGAGCAGTACTTC CASSRAGASYEQYF
. TRBJ1-4 TRBV10-3 13 TRBD1 TGTGCCACCGGGACAGGGGGAAACGAAAAACTGTTTTTT CATGTGGNEKLFF
. TRBJ2-1 TRBV5-5 15 . TGTGCCAGCAGCTTGGAGACAAACTCCTACAATGAGCAGTTCTTC CASSLETNSYNEQFF
. TRBJ2-2 TRBV19 17 . TGTGCCAGCTCCGACTCCCCGGACTTAGCTTTTGGAGGGGAGCTGTTTTTT CASSDSPDLAFGGELFF
. TRBJ2-7 TRBV10-3 14 TRBD2 TGTGCCATCGGTACGGGAGGGCCCCAGTACGAGCAGTACTTC CAIGTGGPQYEQYF
few TRBJ2-3 TRBV27 14 TRBD1 TGTGCCAGCAGTAGGACAGGTTGGACAGATACGCAGTATTTT CASSRTGWTDTQYF
. TRBJ2-7 TRBV27 12 . TGTGCCAGCAGTTCGCGGTCCTACGAGCAGTACTTC CASSSRSYEQYF
. TRBJ2-5 TRBV10-1 14 TRBD2 TGCGCCAGCAGACTAGCGGGAGAACAAGAGACCCAGTACTTC CASRLAGEQETQYF